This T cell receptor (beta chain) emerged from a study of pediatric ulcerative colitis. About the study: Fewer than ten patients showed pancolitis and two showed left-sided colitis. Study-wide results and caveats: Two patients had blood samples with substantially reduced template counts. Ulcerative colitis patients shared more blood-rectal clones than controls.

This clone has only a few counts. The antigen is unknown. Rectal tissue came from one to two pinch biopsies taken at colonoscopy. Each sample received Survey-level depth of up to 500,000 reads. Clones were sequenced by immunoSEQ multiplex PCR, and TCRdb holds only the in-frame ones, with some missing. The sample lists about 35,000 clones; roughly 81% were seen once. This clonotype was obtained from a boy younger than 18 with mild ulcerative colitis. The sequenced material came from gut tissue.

The CDR3 region is CSVWGLAGTDTQYF. CDR3 DNA: TGCAGCGTGTGGGGCCTAGCGGGTACAGATACGCAGTATTTT. The chain has TRBV29-1 and TRBJ2-3; 8 positions agree with TRBD2. Germline loops: CDR1 SQVTM, CDR2 ANQGSEA. The CDR3 extends over 14 amino acids. Losses at the gene ends were 6 bases for V and 3 bases for J; bases not matched to a gene: 8.